This T cell receptor (beta chain) derives from a study of OX40 agonist ivuxolimab in advanced cancers. Study information: As their treatment, patients were administered ivuxolimab, an agonistic anti-OX40 (CD134) antibody.

The protocol was immunoSEQ multiplex PCR, while the TCRdb copy is restricted to in-frame clones and leaves out a portion. The sample lists roughly 53,000 clones, 84% occurring once. Study results and limitations: Researchers did not determine the expanded peripheral T cells' antigen specificity.

There are a few counts of this clone. Its antigen is undetermined. The source was CD4+ or CD8+ T cells sorted from blood, collected in a trial of the OX40 agonist ivuxolimab. The sequence was obtained from an adult with an advanced solid tumor such as melanoma, head and neck, liver or kidney cancer.

CDR3 residues: CASSSLSTYEQYF. CDR3 bases: TGCGCCAGCAGCTCCTTGTCGACCTACGAGCAGTACTTC. The rearrangement uses TRBV5-1 and TRBJ2-7; D is unclear. Germline V gene data show CDR1 as SGHRS and CDR2 as YFSETQ. The CDR3 runs 13 residues. Trimming left V 3 bases short and J 2 bases short, with 9 bases between.